The sequence of this T cell receptor (beta chain) was determined in a study of cytotoxic CD8 clonotypes in ibrutinib-treated CLL. General study results and limits: Baseline levels were approached again at progression, after clonality had risen at ibrutinib response. Rare overall, public clonotypes shrank or held steady under therapy.

Germline V gene data show CDR1 as SGDLS and CDR2 as YYNGEE. V gave up 2 bases and J gave up 8 bases; unmatched junction bases: 12. This CDR3 has 16 amino acids. Profiled with immunoSEQ multiplex PCR; TCRdb holds only in-frame clones, not every one. The profile covers 250,000 to 350,000 clones, with roughly four fifths appearing a single time and 5.6% taken by the ten largest. For this clone: Its antigen is currently unknown.

This sample comprised PBMCs, obtained at disease progression, from a patient treated with ibrutinib. The gene calls are TRBV9 and TRBJ1-4; TRBD1 matches 7 bases. The receptor was isolated from a human donor with chronic lymphocytic leukemia. The CDR3 spells CASSVTTGAHFEKLFF. The CDR3 DNA sequence: TGTGCCAGCAGCGTCACCACAGGGGCCCATTTCGAAAAACTGTTTTTT.